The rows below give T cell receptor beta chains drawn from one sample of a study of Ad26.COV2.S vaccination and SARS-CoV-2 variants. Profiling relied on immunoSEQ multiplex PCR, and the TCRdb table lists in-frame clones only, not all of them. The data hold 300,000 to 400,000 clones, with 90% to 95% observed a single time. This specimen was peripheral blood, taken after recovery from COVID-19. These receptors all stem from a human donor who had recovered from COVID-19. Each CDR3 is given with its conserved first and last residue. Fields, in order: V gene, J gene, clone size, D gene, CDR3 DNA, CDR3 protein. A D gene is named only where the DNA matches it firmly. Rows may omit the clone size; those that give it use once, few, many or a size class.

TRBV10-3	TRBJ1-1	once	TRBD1	TGTGCCATCACAACGCAGGGGGCTGGTAACACTGAAGCTTTCTTT	CAITTQGAGNTEAFF
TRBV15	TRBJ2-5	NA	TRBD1	TGTGCCACCAGCAGATTAGGACAGGCGGGAGAGACCCAGTACTTC	CATSRLGQAGETQYF
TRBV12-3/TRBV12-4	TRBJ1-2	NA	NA	TGTGCCAGCAGTCCCCCGGGGGGCTCCGGCTACACCTTC	CASSPPGGSGYTF
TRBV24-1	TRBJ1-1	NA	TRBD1	TGTGCCACCAGTGACAATACAGGGGGAAAAGCTTTCTTT	CATSDNTGGKAFF
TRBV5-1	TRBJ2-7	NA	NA	TGCGCCAGCAGCTTGGCCCTTTTGGGTCAGAGCTCCTACGAGCAGTACTTC	CASSLALLGQSSYEQYF
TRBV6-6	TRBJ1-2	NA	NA	TGTGCCAGCAGTTACGCGCAGACCAACTACACCTTC	CASSYAQTNYTF
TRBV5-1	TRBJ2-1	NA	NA	TGCGCCAGCAGCTCGGTCGGCCTCATATACAATGAGCAGTTCTTC	CASSSVGLIYNEQFF
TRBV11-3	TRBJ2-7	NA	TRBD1	TGTGCCAGCAGCCACGGGACAGGGGGCGAGTACGAGCAGTACTTC	CASSHGTGGEYEQYF
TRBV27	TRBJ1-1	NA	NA	TGTGCCAGCCGGACAATCATGAACACTGAAGCTTTCTTT	CASRTIMNTEAFF
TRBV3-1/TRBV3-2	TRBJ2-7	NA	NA	TGTGCCAGCAGCCAAGAAGCTCCTTGGGAGCAGTACTTC	CASSQEAPWEQYF
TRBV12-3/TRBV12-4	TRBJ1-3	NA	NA	TGTGCCAGCAGTAATCAGGGAAACACCATATATTTT	CASSNQGNTIYF
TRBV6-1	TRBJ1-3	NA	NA	TGTGCCAGCAGTGCCCTCACAATTTCACCGAGCTCTGGAAACACCATATATTTT	CASSALTISPSSGNTIYF
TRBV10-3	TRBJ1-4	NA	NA	TGTGCCATCAGTGAGTCAGCAGGGCTCACTAATGAAAAACTGTTTTTT	CAISESAGLTNEKLFF
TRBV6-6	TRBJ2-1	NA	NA	TGTGCCAGCAGTTACTCTGCCGGAAGGGATGAGCAGTTCTTC	CASSYSAGRDEQFF
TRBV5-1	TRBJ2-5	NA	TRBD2	TGCGCCAGCAGCTTGGATCTAGCGGGGGGGCAGGCGAAGACCCAGTACTTC	CASSLDLAGGQAKTQYF
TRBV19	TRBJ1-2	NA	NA	TGTGCCACAGCGGGACAAGTCGATAGCTACACCTTC	CATAGQVDSYTF
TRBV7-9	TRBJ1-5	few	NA	TGTGCCAGCAGCTTAATGGGCAATCAGCCCCAGCATTTT	CASSLMGNQPQHF
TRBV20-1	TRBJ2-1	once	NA	TGCAGTGCTAGTAAGGCGGGGAACAATGAGCAGTTCTTC	CSASKAGNNEQFF
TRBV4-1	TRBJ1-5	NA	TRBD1	TGCGCCAGCAGCCAGGGACAGGGGATTAGCAATCAGCCCCAGCATTTT	CASSQGQGISNQPQHF
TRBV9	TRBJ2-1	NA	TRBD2	TGTGCCAGCAGCACCCCGTCGCGGGGGTTCTCCTACAATGAGCAGTTCTTC	CASSTPSRGFSYNEQFF
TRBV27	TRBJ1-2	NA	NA	TGTGCCAGCAGCTTTACAGGGAACTATGGCTACACCTTC	CASSFTGNYGYTF
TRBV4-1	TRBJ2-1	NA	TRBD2	TGCGCCAGCAGAGGACTAGCGAGGAGCGATGAGCAGTTCTTC	CASRGLARSDEQFF
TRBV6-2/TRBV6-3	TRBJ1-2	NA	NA	TGTGCCAGCAGCGAAGATGGGCAGGGAGTTTATGGCTACACCTTC	CASSEDGQGVYGYTF
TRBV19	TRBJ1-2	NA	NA	TGTGCCAGTAGTACCCCCAAGGGGGGATATGGCTACACCTTC	CASSTPKGGYGYTF
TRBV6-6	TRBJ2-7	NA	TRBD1	TGTGCCAGCAGTTACTCGGGACAGGCCCGCTACGAGCAGTACTTC	CASSYSGQARYEQYF
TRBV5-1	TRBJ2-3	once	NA	TGCGCCAGCAGCTTAGCAGGGACTAGCACAGATACGCAGTATTTT	CASSLAGTSTDTQYF
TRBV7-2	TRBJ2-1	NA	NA	TGTGCCAGCAGCGGGGGGACAGCCAGGCAAAACAATGAGCAGTTCTTC	CASSGGTARQNNEQFF
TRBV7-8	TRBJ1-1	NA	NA	TGTGCCAGCAGCACAGGGCCAAACACTGAAGCTTTCTTT	CASSTGPNTEAFF
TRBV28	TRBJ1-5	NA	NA	TGTGCCAGCGAAGAGCGGGATCAGCCCCAGCATTTT	CASEERDQPQHF
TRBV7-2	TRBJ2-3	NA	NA	TGTGCCAGCAGCTTAGGCTGGGTATTGGGCCTCACAGATACGCAGTATTTT	CASSLGWVLGLTDTQYF
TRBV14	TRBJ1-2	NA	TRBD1	TGTGCCAGCAGCCACTATCCGGGACAGGGTAACTATGGCTACACCTTC	CASSHYPGQGNYGYTF
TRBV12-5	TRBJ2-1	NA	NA	TGTGCTAGCCGAGTTCAGGGACGTGAGCAGTTCTTC	CASRVQGREQFF
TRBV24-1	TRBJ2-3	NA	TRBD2	TGTGCCACCAGTGACTCCGGGACTACCACAGATACGCAGTATTTT	CATSDSGTTTDTQYF
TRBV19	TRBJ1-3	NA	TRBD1	TGTGCCAGTAGTATCCAGGGACAGCGACACACCATATATTTT	CASSIQGQRHTIYF
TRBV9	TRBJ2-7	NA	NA	TGTGCCAGCAGCAATTCCCCCTACGAGCAGTACTTC	CASSNSPYEQYF
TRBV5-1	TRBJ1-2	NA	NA	TGCGCCAGCAGCACGTCTAATGGCTACACCTTC	CASSTSNGYTF
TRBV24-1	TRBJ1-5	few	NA	TGTGCCACCAGTGATTCACGGCAGGACAATCAGCCCCAGCATTTT	CATSDSRQDNQPQHF
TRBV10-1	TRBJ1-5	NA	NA	TGCGCCAGCAGTGAAGGGGGGCCCTATCAGCCCCAGCATTTT	CASSEGGPYQPQHF
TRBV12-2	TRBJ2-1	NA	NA	TGTGCAAGTCGCTATTACAGGGCGAGCTCCTACAATGAGCAGTTCTTC	CASRYYRASSYNEQFF
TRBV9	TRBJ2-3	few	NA	TGTGCCAGCAGCGTACATGGCGGAGGGGGCACAGATACGCAGTATTTT	CASSVHGGGGTDTQYF
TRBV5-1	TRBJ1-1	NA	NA	TGCGCCAGCAGCTTGAGGCAGCCCGAAGCCACTGAAGCTTTCTTT	CASSLRQPEATEAFF
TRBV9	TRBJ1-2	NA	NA	TGTGCCAGCAGCGTGAGTCCGGGCTTTGCGGTGGAGGGCTACACCTTC	CASSVSPGFAVEGYTF
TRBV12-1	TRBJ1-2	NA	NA	TGTGCCAGCAGCCTTGGAGATGGGACGGGAGACTATGGCTACACCTTC	CASSLGDGTGDYGYTF
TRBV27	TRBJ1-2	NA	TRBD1	TGTGCCAGCAGCTGGGACAGCGGGAGGGATGGCTACACCTTC	CASSWDSGRDGYTF
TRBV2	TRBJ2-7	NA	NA	TGTGCCAGCAGTCCTCGGGGGTCGGCTGAGCAGTACTTC	CASSPRGSAEQYF
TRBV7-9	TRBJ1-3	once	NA	TGTGCCAGCAGCTTAAACCTCTCTGGAAACACCATATATTTT	CASSLNLSGNTIYF
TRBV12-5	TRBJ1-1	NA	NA	TGTGCTAGTGGTAACGGACTGTTCGAAGCTTTCTTT	CASGNGLFEAFF
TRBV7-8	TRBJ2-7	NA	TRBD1	TGTGCCAGCAGCGACTTCGGACAGGGGCTCTCCTACGAGCAGTACTTC	CASSDFGQGLSYEQYF
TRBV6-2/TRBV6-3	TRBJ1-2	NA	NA	TGTGCCAGCAGCCACTTACCCTCCTTCGGCCGGTCCCCTTATGGCTACACCTTC	CASSHLPSFGRSPYGYTF
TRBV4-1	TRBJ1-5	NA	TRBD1	TGCGCCAGCAGCCAACGTTCGGGGACAGGGGATCAGCCCCAGCATTTT	CASSQRSGTGDQPQHF